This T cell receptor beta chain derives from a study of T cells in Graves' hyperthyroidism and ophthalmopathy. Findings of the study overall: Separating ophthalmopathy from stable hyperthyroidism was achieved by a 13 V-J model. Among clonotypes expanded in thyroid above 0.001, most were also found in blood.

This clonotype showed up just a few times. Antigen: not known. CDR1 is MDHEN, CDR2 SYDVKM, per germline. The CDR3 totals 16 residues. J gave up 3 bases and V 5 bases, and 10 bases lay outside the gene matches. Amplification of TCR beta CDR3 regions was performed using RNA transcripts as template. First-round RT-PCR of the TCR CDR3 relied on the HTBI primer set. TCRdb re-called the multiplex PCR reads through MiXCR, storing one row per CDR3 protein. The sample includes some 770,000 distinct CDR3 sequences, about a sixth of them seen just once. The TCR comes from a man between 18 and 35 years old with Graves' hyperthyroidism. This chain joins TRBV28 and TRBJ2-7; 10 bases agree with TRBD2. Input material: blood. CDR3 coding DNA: TGTGCCAGCAGTCCCGAATCGACTAGCGGGTTCTACGAGCAGTACTTC. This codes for CASSPESTSGFYEQYF.